The source of this T cell receptor (beta chain) is a study of blood T cells in healthy people across ages. General study points: The long-lived group displayed more naive CD4+ cells, plus higher diversity, than the aged donors did.

Alongside a J-beta primer mix, a sample-barcoded 5' primer served in a second PCR lasting about 7 to 12 cycles. TCRdb passed the 5' RACE reads through MiXCR, listing each CDR3 protein once. The sample lists 1.2 million to 1.5 million distinct CDR3 sequences, around 59% occurring once. As concerns this clonotype: Antigen unknown.

Sequenced material: blood. The clonotype originates from a man aged 18-30 years in good health.

In nucleotides, the CDR3 is TGCAGCGGGCTTCGGGACATCTCCTACGAGCAGTACTTC. Protein product: CSGLRDISYEQYF. The chain carries TRBV29-1 and TRBJ2-7; possibly TRBD1 for D (6 bases). The V end was cut by 7 bases, the J end by 0 bases, with 13 bases between. Germline V gives CDR1 SQVTM, CDR2 ANQGSEA. The CDR3 loop spans 13 amino acids.